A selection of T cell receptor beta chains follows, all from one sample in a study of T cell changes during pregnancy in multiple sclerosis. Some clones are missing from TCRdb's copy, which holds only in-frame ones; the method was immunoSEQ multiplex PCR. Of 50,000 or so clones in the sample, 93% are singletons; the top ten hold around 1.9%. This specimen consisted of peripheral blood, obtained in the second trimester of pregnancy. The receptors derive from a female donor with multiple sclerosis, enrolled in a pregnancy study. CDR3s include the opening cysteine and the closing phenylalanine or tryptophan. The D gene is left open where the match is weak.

CDR3 protein: CASSLNIVQGAYEQYF; CDR3 DNA: TGTGCCAGCAGTTTAAATATCGTACAGGGGGCCTACGAGCAGTACTTC; J gene: TRBJ2-7; V gene: TRBV27; D gene: TRBD1
CDR3 protein: CASSRGTVTDTQYF; CDR3 DNA: TGTGCCAGCAGCCGTGGGACAGTCACAGATACGCAGTATTTT; J gene: TRBJ2-3; V gene: TRBV5-8; D gene: TRBD1
CDR3 protein: CASSPRLAGVNEQFF; CDR3 DNA: TGCGCCAGCAGCCCCCGACTAGCGGGAGTGAATGAGCAGTTCTTC; J gene: TRBJ2-1; V gene: TRBV5-1; D gene: TRBD2
CDR3 protein: CSGVGGADTQYF; CDR3 DNA: TGCAGCGGGGTTGGGGGCGCAGATACGCAGTATTTT; J gene: TRBJ2-3; V gene: TRBV29-1; D gene: .
CDR3 protein: CASNTGAGEKLFF; CDR3 DNA: TGTGCCAGCAACACAGGGGCAGGAGAAAAACTGTTTTTT; J gene: TRBJ1-4; V gene: TRBV7-2; D gene: TRBD1
CDR3 protein: CATSSLGSGETQYF; CDR3 DNA: TGTGCCACCAGCAGTCTCGGGAGCGGGGAGACCCAGTACTTC; J gene: TRBJ2-5; V gene: TRBV15; D gene: .
CDR3 protein: CASSLVAGQTYEQYF; CDR3 DNA: TGTGCCAGCAGCTTAGTTGCCGGACAGACCTACGAGCAGTACTTC; J gene: TRBJ2-7; V gene: TRBV7-9; D gene: .
CDR3 protein: CASTLGGSSYEQYF; CDR3 DNA: TGTGCCAGCACCCTAGGGGGATCCTCCTACGAGCAGTACTTC; J gene: TRBJ2-7; V gene: TRBV11-2; D gene: .
CDR3 protein: CASAGLSNNEQFF; CDR3 DNA: TGTGCCAGTGCGGGACTCTCTAACAATGAGCAGTTCTTC; J gene: TRBJ2-1; V gene: TRBV9; D gene: .
CDR3 protein: CAIGFRTGGVGETQYF; CDR3 DNA: TGTGCCATAGGTTTCCGGACAGGGGGTGTAGGGGAGACCCAGTACTTC; J gene: TRBJ2-5; V gene: TRBV28; D gene: TRBD1
CDR3 protein: CASRATGLTYEQYF; CDR3 DNA: TGTGCCAGCAGAGCGACAGGGTTAACCTACGAGCAGTACTTC; J gene: TRBJ2-7; V gene: TRBV28; D gene: TRBD1
CDR3 protein: CASSLKGAPHQPQHF; CDR3 DNA: TGTGCCAGCAGTTTAAAGGGGGCCCCACATCAGCCCCAGCATTTT; J gene: TRBJ1-5; V gene: TRBV27; D gene: TRBD1
CDR3 protein: CASSQVTTSGEQYF; CDR3 DNA: TGCGCCAGCAGCCAAGTCACGACTAGCGGCGAGCAGTACTTC; J gene: TRBJ2-7; V gene: TRBV4-3; D gene: TRBD2
CDR3 protein: CASRGLFFEQFF; CDR3 DNA: TGTGCCAGCAGGGGACTTTTCTTTGAGCAGTTCTTC; J gene: TRBJ2-1; V gene: TRBV27; D gene: .
CDR3 protein: CASSPRTDEQYF; CDR3 DNA: TGTGCCAGCAGCCCTCGGACTGACGAGCAGTACTTC; J gene: TRBJ2-7; V gene: TRBV5-5; D gene: .
CDR3 protein: CASSPGQGWGEKLFF; CDR3 DNA: TGTGCCAGCAGCCCGGGACAGGGATGGGGTGAAAAACTGTTTTTT; J gene: TRBJ1-4; V gene: TRBV5-8; D gene: TRBD1
CDR3 protein: CASSQAQRENTEAFF; CDR3 DNA: TGCGCCAGCAGCCAAGCACAACGGGAGAACACTGAAGCTTTCTTT; J gene: TRBJ1-1; V gene: TRBV4-3; D gene: .